The 25 T cell receptor beta chains given below trace back to one sample, sequenced in a study of T cell responses to AZD1222 COVID-19 vaccine. The repertoire was sequenced with immunoSEQ multiplex PCR; TCRdb's copy has only in-frame clones and lacks some. The profile shows roughly 80,000 clones, about 90% of them singletons. The specimen comprised peripheral blood, sampled 28 days after the second AZD1222 dose. These receptors were taken from an adult who received the AZD1222 COVID-19 vaccine.

J is TRBJ2-4 and V is TRBV27; no definite D call. The V gene lost 5 bases and the J gene lost 0 bases, with 14 bases spanning the gap. Germline values: CDR1 MNHEY, CDR2 SMNVEV (reference sequence). This CDR3 is 16 amino acids long. The CDR3 bases are TGTGCCAGCAGTCTAGGGCGCCTTTTAGCCAAAAACATTCAGTACTTC. It translates to CASSLGRLLAKNIQYF.

V gene TRBV27 combines with J gene TRBJ1-6, with D tentatively TRBD1 (5 bases). Germline V gene data show CDR1 as MNHEY and CDR2 as SMNVEV (reference sequence). V was pared by 2 bases and J by 2 bases, with 7 bases between. The CDR3 runs 15 residues. In DNA form, the CDR3 reads TGTGCCAGCAGTTTAGGGGGGACCTATAATTCACCCCTCCACTTT. Translated: CASSLGGTYNSPLHF.

The CDR3, as DNA: TGTGCCAGCAGCGTAGAGGGTTCCCCACCCTACGAGCAGTACTTC. Amino acids: CASSVEGSPPYEQYF. The chain links TRBV9 to TRBJ2-7; D is unclear. CDR3 length: 15 amino acids. Looked up from germline, CDR1 is SGDLS and CDR2 is YYNGEE. The V end lost 0 bases, the J end lost 2 bases, and 12 bases lay between the germline ends.

The V gene is TRBV27, the J gene TRBJ1-3; the match to TRBD1 covers 10 bases. The CDR3 extends over 15 amino acids. Germline V gives CDR1 MNHEY, CDR2 SMNVEV (reference sequence). J gave up 2 bases and V 5 bases, and 3 bases lay outside the gene matches. CDR3 sequence (DNA): TGTGCCAGCAGTCCAGACAGGGGGCCTGGAAACACCATATATTTT. Translated: CASSPDRGPGNTIYF.

The chain has TRBV4-3 and TRBJ2-7; a weak D match, TRBD2 (6 bases). Trimming cost V 4 bases and J 3 bases, with 10 bases left between them. The CDR3 totals 13 residues. Germline CDR1 reads LGHNA; CDR2 reads YSLEER. CDR3 loop: CASSPGTDYEQYF. CDR3 bases: TGCGCCAGCAGCCCTGGGACTGACTACGAGCAGTACTTC.

V gene TRBV24-1 combines with J gene TRBJ2-3, with 8 bases that match TRBD2. Per the germline V gene, CDR1 is KGHDR and CDR2 is SFDVKD. The trim removed 4 bases at V and 1 base at J, leaving 3 bases unmatched. The CDR3 contains 15 residues. CDR3 coding DNA: TGTGCCACCAGTGAGTCAGCGGGGGGCACAGATACGCAGTATTTT. It is translated as CATSESAGGTDTQYF.

The V and J genes are TRBV25-1 and TRBJ1-2, with 8 bases that match TRBD1. Trimming removed 6 bases from V and 6 bases from J; junction bases left unmatched: 6. The CDR3 contains 13 residues. Germline lookup yields CDR1 MGHDK and CDR2 SYGVNS. DNA for the CDR3: TGTGCCAGCAGAACAGGGGGTTCGGATGGCTACACCTTC. Its translation: CASRTGGSDGYTF.

The chain combines TRBV3-1 (or the pseudogene TRBV3-2) with TRBJ2-5, with D possibly being TRBD1 or TRBD2 (5 bases each). CDR3 length: 11 residues. Germline V gene sequence: CDR1 LGHDT, CDR2 YNNKEL (reference sequence). V was pared by 9 bases and J by 5 bases, with 10 bases between. DNA for the CDR3: TGTGCCAGTCGGGGCCTTGAGACCCAGTACTTC. It translates to CASRGLETQYF.

V usage is TRBV19 and J usage is TRBJ2-1; possibly TRBD1 for D (6 bases). From germline, CDR1 is LNHDA and CDR2 SQIVND (reference sequence). CDR3 length equals 15 residues. V was trimmed by 5 bases and J by 5 bases, leaving 16 bases between them. The CDR3 region is CASSSQAGDNNEQFF. In nucleotides, the CDR3 is TGTGCCAGTAGTTCTCAGGCAGGGGATAACAATGAGCAGTTCTTC.

This rearrangement joins TRBV15 to TRBJ1-5, with TRBD1 as a possible D gene (6 bases). The germline V and J ends were trimmed by 0 bases and 0 bases, with 9 bases remaining between them. The CDR3 contains 16 residues. Germline V gives CDR1 LNHNV, CDR2 YYDKDF (reference sequence). CDR3 DNA: TGTGCCACCAGCAGAGAATGGGACATTAGCAATCAGCCCCAGCATTTT. It translates to CATSREWDISNQPQHF.

This chain uses TRBV6-1 with TRBJ2-7; possibly TRBD1 or TRBD2 for D (6 bases each). Germline V lookup: CDR1 MNHNS, CDR2 SASEGT. The CDR3 has 16 residues. Trimming stripped 3 bases from V and 1 base from J, with 16 bases between. The CDR3 loop reads CASSDRGASGSYEQYF. The CDR3 DNA follows: TGTGCCAGCAGTGATAGGGGGGCGAGCGGTTCCTACGAGCAGTACTTC.

The chain carries TRBV5-5 and TRBJ1-5; D is possibly TRBD1 (6 bases). The germline V gene has CDR1 SGHKS and CDR2 YYEKEE (reference sequence). The germline V and J ends were trimmed by 2 bases and 1 base, with 10 bases remaining between them. This CDR3 is built from 15 residues. The CDR3 loop is CASSFGDTSNQPQHF. In nucleotides, the CDR3 is TGTGCCAGCAGCTTCGGGGACACGAGCAATCAGCCCCAGCATTTT.

V is TRBV4-3 and J is TRBJ1-1, with 8 positions matching TRBD1. Germline CDR1 reads LGHNA; CDR2 reads YSLEER. This CDR3 has 15 residues. The trim removed 2 bases at V and 6 bases at J, leaving 8 bases unmatched. CDR3 nucleotide sequence: TGCGCCAGCAGCCAACTTGGACAGGGTTTCCCTGAAGCTTTCTTT. This translates into CASSQLGQGFPEAFF.

The chain combines TRBV13 with TRBJ1-1; 8 bases match TRBD1. The CDR3 length is 13 residues. In germline, CDR1 is PRHDT, CDR2 FYEKMQ (reference sequence). V was clipped by 4 bases and J by 8 bases; unmatched bases: 6. The CDR3 nucleotides are TGTGCCAGCAGCTACGGGACAGGCAAAGAAGCTTTCTTT. Translating it yields CASSYGTGKEAFF. The full variable domain, completed using reference TRBV13 and TRBJ1-1, is AAGVIQSPRHLIKEKRETATLKCYPIPRHDTVYWYQQGPGQDPQFLISFYEKMQSDKGSIPDRFSAQQFSDYHSELNMSSLELGDSALYFCASSYGTGKEAFFGQGTRLTVV.

This chain joins TRBV19 and TRBJ2-2; D is tentatively TRBD1 or TRBD2 (6 bases each). The CDR3 is 16 residues long. CDR1 LNHDA and CDR2 SQIVND come from the germline V gene (reference sequence). The ends were cut back, 6 bases at V and 0 bases at J, with 14 bases in the middle. This chain's CDR3 is CASRMTGATNTGELFF. The CDR3 DNA is TGTGCCAGTAGAATGACGGGGGCTACGAACACCGGGGAGCTGTTTTTT.

This chain links TRBV6-5 with TRBJ1-4; 7 bases match TRBD1. The CDR3 has 15 amino acids. Germline V gene lookup returns CDR1 MNHEY and CDR2 SVGAGI. V lost 6 bases and J lost 2; bases outside the gene matches: 6. The CDR3 DNA follows: TGTGCCAGCAGCACGTGGGGACAGACTAATGAAAAACTGTTTTTT. Amino acid sequence: CASSTWGQTNEKLFF.

This clone occurred once. This chain joins TRBV6-5 and TRBJ1-5, with TRBD1 as a possible D gene (6 bases). Trimming cost V 6 bases and J 7 bases, with 13 bases left between them. Germline values: CDR1 MNHEY, CDR2 SVGAGI. This CDR3 is built from 13 residues. The CDR3 DNA reads as TGTGCCAGCAGCCCCTGGGGGCACCAGCCCCAGCATTTT. Protein product: CASSPWGHQPQHF.

V usage is TRBV7-9 and J usage is TRBJ2-5; 14 nucleotides match TRBD2. This CDR3 comprises 15 residues. V was pared by 5 bases and J by 1 base, with 0 bases of the junction left unmatched. In germline, CDR1 is SEHNR, CDR2 FQNEAQ (reference sequence). The CDR3 is CASSGLAGGQETQYF. Written as DNA, the CDR3 is TGTGCCAGCAGCGGACTAGCGGGGGGCCAAGAGACCCAGTACTTC.

This chain links TRBV9 with TRBJ2-1; 9 bases match TRBD2. This CDR3 is built from 18 residues. Trimming cost V 2 bases and J 0 bases; bases outside gene matches: 9. Germline CDR1 SGDLS, CDR2 YYNGEE. The CDR3 DNA is TGTGCCAGCAGCGTGAGAAGCGGGGGGCTAAGCTCCTACAATGAGCAGTTCTTC. It specifies CASSVRSGGLSSYNEQFF.

This clone appeared a few times. The genes are TRBV19 and TRBJ1-5, with TRBD1 matching over 11 bases. This CDR3 has 15 amino acids. Losses at the gene ends were 10 bases for V and 0 bases for J; bases not matched to a gene: 5. Germline assignment: CDR1 LNHDA and CDR2 SQIVND (reference sequence). CDR3 coding DNA: TGTGCCACTAGGACAGGGGGCCATAGCAATCAGCCCCAGCATTTT. Its protein product is CATRTGGHSNQPQHF.

The chain carries TRBV27 and TRBJ1-6; 11 nucleotides agree with TRBD1. J lost 4 bases, V lost 5 bases, and 10 bases had no gene match. The CDR3 is made up of 18 amino acids. Germline assignment: CDR1 MNHEY and CDR2 SMNVEV (reference sequence). In nucleotides, the CDR3 is TGTGCCAGCAGTGGGACAGGGGGAAAACGGATATATAATTCACCCCTCCACTTT. It is translated as CASSGTGGKRIYNSPLHF.

The J gene is TRBJ1-5, the V gene TRBV30; 7 bases align to TRBD1. This CDR3 is built from 13 residues. CDR1 and CDR2 (germline): GTSNPN, SVGIG (reference sequence). V gave up 1 base and J gave up 5 bases; unmatched junction bases: 2. CDR3 amino acids: CAWSGQGHQPQHF. The CDR3 DNA sequence: TGTGCCTGGAGTGGACAGGGTCATCAGCCCCAGCATTTT.

This chain connects TRBV4-2 to TRBJ1-5; D remains ambiguous. CDR3 length: 17 amino acids. Germline CDR1 reads LGHNA; CDR2 reads YNFKEQ. V was trimmed by 0 bases and J by 1 base, leaving 13 bases between them. In nucleotides, the CDR3 is TGTGCCAGCAGCCAAGATTGGGGAGCTTCAAGCAATCAGCCCCAGCATTTT. Translating gives CASSQDWGASSNQPQHF.

This clone was seen a few times. The rearrangement links TRBV5-1 to TRBJ2-5, with D possibly matching TRBD2 (5 bases). The germline V and J ends were trimmed by 4 bases and 0 bases, with 16 bases remaining between them. This CDR3 region has 16 residues. Per the germline V gene, CDR1 is SGHRS and CDR2 is YFSETQ. The CDR3 DNA sequence: TGCGCCAGCAGCCGACGGAGGACCGGATACCAAGAGACCCAGTACTTC. Its protein product is CASSRRRTGYQETQYF.

The chain links TRBV6-2 or TRBV6-3 to TRBJ2-5; 12 nucleotides agree with TRBD2. The CDR3 runs 18 residues. V lost 2 bases, J lost 7 bases, and 14 bases stayed unmatched. Germline values: CDR1 MNHEY, CDR2 SVGEGT. CDR3 DNA: TGTGCCAGCAGTTACCGCCCGTCTAGCGGGGGGGCCGGAGGGACCCAGTACTTC. This encodes CASSYRPSSGGAGGTQYF.